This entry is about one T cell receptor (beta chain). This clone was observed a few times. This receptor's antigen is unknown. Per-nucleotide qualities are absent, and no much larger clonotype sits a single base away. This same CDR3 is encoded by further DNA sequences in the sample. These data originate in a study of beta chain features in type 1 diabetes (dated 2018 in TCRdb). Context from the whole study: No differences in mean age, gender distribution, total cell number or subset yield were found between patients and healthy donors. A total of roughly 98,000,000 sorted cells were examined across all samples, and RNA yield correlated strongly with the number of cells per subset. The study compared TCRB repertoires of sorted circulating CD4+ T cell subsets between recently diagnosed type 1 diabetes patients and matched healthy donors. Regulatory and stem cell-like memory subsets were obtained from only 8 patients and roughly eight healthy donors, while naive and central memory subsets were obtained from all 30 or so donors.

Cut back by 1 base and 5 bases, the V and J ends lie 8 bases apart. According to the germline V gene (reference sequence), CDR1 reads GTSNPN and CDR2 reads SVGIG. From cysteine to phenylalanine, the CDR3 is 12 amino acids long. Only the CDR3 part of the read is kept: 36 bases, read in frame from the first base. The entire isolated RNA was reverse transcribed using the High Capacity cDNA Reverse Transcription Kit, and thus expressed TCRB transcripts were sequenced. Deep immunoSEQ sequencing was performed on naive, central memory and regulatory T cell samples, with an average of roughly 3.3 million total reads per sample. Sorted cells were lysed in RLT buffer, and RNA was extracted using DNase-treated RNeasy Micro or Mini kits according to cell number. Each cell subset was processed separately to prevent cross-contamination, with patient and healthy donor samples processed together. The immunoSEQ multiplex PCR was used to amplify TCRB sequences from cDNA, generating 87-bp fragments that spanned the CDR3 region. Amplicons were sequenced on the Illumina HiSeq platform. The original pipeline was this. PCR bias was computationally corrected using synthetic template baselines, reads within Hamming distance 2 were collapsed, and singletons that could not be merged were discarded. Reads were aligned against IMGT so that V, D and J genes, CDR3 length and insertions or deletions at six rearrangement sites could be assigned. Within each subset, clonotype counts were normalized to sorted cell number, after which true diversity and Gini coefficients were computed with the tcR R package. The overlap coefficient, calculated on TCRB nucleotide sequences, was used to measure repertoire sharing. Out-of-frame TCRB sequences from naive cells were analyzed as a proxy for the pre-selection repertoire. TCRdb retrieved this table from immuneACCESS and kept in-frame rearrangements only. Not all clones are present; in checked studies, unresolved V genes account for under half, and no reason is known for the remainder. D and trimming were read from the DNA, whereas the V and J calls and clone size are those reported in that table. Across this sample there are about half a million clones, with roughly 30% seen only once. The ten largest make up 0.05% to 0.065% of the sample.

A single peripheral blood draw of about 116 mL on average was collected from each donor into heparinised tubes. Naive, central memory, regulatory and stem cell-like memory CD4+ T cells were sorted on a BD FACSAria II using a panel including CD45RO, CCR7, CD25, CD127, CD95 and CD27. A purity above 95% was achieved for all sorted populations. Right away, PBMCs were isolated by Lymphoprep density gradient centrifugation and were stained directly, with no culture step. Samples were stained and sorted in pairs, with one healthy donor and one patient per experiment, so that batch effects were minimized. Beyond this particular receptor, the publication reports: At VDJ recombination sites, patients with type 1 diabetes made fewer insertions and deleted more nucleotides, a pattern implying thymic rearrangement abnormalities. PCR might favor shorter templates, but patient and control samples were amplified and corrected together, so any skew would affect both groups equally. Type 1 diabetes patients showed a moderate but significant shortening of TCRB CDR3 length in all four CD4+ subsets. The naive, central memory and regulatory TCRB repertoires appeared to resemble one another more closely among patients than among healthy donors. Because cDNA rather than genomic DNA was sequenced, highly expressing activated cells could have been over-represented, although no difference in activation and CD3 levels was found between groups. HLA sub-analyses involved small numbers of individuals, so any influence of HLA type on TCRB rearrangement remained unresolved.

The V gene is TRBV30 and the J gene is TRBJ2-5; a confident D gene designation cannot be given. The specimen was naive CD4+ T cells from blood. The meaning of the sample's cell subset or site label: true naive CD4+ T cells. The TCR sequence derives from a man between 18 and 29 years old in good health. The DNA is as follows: TGTGCCTGGAGTGAAGGGCGGGAGACCCAGTACTTC. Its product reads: CAWSEGRETQYF.